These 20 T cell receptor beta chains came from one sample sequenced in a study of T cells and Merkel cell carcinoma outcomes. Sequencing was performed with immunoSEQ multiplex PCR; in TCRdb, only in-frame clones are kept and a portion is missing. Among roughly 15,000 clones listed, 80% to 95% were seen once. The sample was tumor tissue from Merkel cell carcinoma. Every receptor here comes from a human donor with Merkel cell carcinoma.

The CDR3 reads CASSSQRYEQYF. CDR3 coding DNA: TGTGCCAGCAGCTCTCAGAGGTACGAGCAGTACTTC. V is TRBV7-2 and J is TRBJ2-7, with D uncertain. Trimming cost V 4 bases and J 4 bases, with 8 bases left between them. Germline assignment: CDR1 SGHTA and CDR2 FQGNSA. There are 12 residues in the CDR3.

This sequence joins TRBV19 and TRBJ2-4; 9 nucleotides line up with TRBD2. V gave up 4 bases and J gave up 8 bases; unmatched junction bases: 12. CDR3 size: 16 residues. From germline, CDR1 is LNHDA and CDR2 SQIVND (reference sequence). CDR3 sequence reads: CASSTFAGGPYDIQYF. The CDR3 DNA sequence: TGTGCCAGTAGTACATTTGCGGGAGGGCCCTATGACATTCAGTACTTC.

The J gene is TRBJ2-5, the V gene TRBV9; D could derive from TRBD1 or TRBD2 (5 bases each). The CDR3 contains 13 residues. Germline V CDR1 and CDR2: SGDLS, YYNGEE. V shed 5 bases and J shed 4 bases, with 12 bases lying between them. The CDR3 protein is CASSCRAGETQYF. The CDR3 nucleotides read TGTGCCAGCAGTTGCAGGGCGGGAGAGACCCAGTACTTC.

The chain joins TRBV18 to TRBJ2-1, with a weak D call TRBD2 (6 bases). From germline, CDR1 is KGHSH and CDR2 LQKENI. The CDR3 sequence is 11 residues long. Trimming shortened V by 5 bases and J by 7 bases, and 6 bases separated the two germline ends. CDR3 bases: TGTGCCAGCTCAGCGGGGAATGAGCAGTTCTTC. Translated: CASSAGNEQFF.

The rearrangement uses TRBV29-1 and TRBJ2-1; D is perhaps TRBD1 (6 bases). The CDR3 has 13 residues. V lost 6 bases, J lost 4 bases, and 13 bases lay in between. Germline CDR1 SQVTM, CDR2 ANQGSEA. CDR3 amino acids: CSVRDTEYNEQFF. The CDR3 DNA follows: TGCAGCGTCCGGGACACCGAATACAATGAGCAGTTCTTC.

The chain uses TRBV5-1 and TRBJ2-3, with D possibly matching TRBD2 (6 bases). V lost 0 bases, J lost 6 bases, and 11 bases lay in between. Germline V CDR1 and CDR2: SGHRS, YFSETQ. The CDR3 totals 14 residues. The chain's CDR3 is CASSLAGSGDTQYF. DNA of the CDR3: TGCGCCAGCAGCTTGGCCGGGAGCGGGGATACGCAGTATTTT. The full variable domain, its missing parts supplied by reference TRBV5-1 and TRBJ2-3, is KAGVTQTPRYLIKTRGQQVTLSCSPISGHRSVSWYQQTPGQGLQFLFEYFSETQRNKGNFPGRFSGRQFSNSRSEMNVSTLELGDSALYLCASSLAGSGDTQYFGPGTRLTVL.

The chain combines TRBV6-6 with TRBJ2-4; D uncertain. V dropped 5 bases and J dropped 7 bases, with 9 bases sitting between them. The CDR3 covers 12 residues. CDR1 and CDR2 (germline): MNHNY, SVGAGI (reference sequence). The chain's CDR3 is CASSLPRNIQYF. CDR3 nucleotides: TGTGCCAGCAGTCTCCCAAGGAACATTCAGTACTTC.

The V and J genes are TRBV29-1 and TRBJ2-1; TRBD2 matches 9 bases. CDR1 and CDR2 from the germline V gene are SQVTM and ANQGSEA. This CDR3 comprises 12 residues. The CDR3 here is CGARREGNEQFF. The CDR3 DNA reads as TGCGGCGCGCGGCGGGAGGGCAATGAGCAGTTCTTC.

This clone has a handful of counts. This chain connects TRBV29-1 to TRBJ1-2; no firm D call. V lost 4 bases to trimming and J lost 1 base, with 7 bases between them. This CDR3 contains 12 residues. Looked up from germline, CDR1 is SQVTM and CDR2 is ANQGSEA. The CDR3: CSVGPVNYGYTF. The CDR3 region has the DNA TGCAGCGTTGGCCCCGTTAACTATGGCTACACCTTC.

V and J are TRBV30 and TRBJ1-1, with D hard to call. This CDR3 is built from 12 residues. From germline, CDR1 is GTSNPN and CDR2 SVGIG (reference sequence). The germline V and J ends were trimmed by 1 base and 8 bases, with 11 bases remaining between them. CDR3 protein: CAWSGGREEAFF. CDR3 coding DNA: TGTGCCTGGAGTGGGGGTCGGGAGGAAGCTTTCTTT. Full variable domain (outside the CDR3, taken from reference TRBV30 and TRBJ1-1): SQTIHQWPATLVQPVGSPLSLECTVEGTSNPNLYWYRQAAGRGLQLLFYSVGIGQISSEVPQNLSASRPQDRQFILSSKKLLLSDSGFYLCAWSGGREEAFFGQGTRLTVV.

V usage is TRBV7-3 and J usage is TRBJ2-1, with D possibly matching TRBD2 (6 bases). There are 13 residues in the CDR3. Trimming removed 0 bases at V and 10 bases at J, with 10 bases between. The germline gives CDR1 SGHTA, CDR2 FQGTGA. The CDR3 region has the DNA TGTGCCAGCAGCTTAACGTGGGGGGAAGAGCAGTTCTTC. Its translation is CASSLTWGEEQFF. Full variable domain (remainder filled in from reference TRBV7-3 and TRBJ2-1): GAGVSQTPSNKVTEKGKYVELRCDPISGHTALYWYRQSLGQGPEFLIYFQGTGAADDSGLPNDRFFAVRPEGSVSTLKIQRTERGDSAVYLCASSLTWGEEQFFGPGTRLTVL.

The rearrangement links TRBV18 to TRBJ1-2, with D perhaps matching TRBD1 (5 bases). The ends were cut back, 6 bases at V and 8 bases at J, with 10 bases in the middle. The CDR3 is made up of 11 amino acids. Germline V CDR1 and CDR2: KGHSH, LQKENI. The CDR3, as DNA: TGTGCCAGCTCGACAGTGGAGGGCTACACCTTC. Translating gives CASSTVEGYTF.

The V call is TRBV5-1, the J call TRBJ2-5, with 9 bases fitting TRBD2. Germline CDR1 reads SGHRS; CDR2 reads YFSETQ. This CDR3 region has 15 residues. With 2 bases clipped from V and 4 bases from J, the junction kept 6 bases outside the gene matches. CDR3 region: CASSFGSGGGETQYF. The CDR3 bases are TGCGCCAGCAGCTTCGGTAGCGGGGGAGGAGAGACCCAGTACTTC.

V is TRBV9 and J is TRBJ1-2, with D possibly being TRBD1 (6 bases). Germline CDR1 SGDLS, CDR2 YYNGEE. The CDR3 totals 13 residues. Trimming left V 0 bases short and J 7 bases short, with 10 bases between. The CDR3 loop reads CASSVVEGVGYTF. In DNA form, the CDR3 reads TGTGCCAGCAGCGTAGTAGAGGGGGTTGGCTACACCTTC. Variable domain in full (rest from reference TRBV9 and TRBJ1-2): DSGVTQTPKHLITATGQRVTLRCSPRSGDLSVYWYQQSLDQGLQFLIQYYNGEERAKGNILERFSAQQFPDLHSELNLSSLELGDSALYFCASSVVEGVGYTFGSGTRLTVV.

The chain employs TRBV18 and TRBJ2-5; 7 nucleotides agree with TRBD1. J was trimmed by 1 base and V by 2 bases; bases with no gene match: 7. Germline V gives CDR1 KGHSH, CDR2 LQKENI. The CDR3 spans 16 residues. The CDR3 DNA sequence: TGTGCCAGCTCACCATATCCGGGACAGATCCAAGAGACCCAGTACTTC. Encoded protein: CASSPYPGQIQETQYF.

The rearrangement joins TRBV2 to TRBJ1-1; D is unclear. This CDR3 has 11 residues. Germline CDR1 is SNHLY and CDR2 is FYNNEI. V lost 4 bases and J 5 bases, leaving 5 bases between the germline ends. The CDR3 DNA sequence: TGTGCCAGCAGTGCCAGGACTGAAGCTTTCTTT. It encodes CASSARTEAFF.

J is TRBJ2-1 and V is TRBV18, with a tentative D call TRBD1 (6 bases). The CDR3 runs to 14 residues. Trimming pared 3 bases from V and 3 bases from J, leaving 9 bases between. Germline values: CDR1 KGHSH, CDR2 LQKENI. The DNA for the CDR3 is TGTGCCAGCTCACCTGGGGACAACTACAATGAGCAGTTCTTC. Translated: CASSPGDNYNEQFF.

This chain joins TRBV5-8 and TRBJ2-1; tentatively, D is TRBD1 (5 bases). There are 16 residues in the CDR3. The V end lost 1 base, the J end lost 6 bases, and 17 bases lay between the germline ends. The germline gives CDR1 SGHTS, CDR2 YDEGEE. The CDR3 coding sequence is TGTGCCAGCAGCTTGAGGGCAGGGCTTCTAGGCAATGAGCAGTTCTTC. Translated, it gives CASSLRAGLLGNEQFF. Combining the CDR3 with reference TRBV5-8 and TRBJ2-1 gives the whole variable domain EAGVTQSPTHLIKTRGQQATLRCSPISGHTSVYWYQQALGLGLQFLLWYDEGEERNRGNFPPRFSGRQFPNYSSELNVNALELEDSALYLCASSLRAGLLGNEQFFGPGTRLTVL.

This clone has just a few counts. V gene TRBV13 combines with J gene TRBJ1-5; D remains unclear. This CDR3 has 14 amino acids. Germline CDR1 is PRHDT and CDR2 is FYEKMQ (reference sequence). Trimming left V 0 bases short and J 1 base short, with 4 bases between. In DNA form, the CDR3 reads TGTGCCAGCAGCTTAGGTGGAAGCAATCAGCCCCAGCATTTT. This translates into CASSLGGSNQPQHF.

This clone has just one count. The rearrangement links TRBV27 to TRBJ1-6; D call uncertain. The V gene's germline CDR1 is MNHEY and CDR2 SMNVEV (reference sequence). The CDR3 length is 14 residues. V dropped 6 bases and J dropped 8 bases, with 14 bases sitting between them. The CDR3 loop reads CASRRVGFDSPLHF. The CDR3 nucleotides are TGTGCCAGCAGAAGAGTTGGGTTTGATTCACCCCTCCACTTT.